These 18 T cell receptor beta chains were sequenced from one sample in a study of blood T cell repertoires in COVID-19. The protocol was immunoSEQ multiplex PCR, while the TCRdb copy is restricted to in-frame clones and leaves out a portion. The sample lists fewer than 200,000 clones; over 80% were seen once. The specimen was peripheral blood. The receptors stem from a woman in her 70s with COVID-19, enrolled during active disease.

This clone has only one observation. The V and J genes are TRBV29-1 and TRBJ2-7; D is uncertain. The CDR3 extends over 13 amino acids. V was cut by 2 bases and J by 6 bases, with 14 bases left in between. The germline gives CDR1 SQVTM, CDR2 ANQGSEA. CDR3 DNA sequence: TGCAGCGTTGAACTTTATGGCCGACTCGAGCAGTACTTC. This encodes CSVELYGRLEQYF.

In this sample, this clone turned up a few times. V gene TRBV5-1 combines with J gene TRBJ1-3, with TRBD1 identical over 9 bases. The germline CDR1 and CDR2 sequences are SGHRS and YFSETQ. The CDR3 spans 15 residues. V trimming: 2 bases; J trimming: 1 base; junction bases outside the gene matches: 1. CDR3 region: CASSLQGASGNTIYF. DNA for the CDR3: TGCGCCAGCAGCTTACAGGGGGCGTCTGGAAACACCATATATTTT.

The chain uses TRBV28 and TRBJ1-1; no definite D call. The germline gives CDR1 MDHEN, CDR2 SYDVKM. The germline V and J ends were trimmed by 6 bases and 2 bases, with 10 bases remaining between them. There are 13 residues in the CDR3. This chain's CDR3 is CASSPNFNTEAFF. The CDR3 nucleotides read TGTGCCAGCAGCCCTAACTTCAACACTGAAGCTTTCTTT. Full variable domain (outside the CDR3, taken from reference TRBV28 and TRBJ1-1): DVKVTQSSRYLVKRTGEKVFLECVQDMDHENMFWYRQDPGLGLRLIYFSYDVKMKEKGDIPEGYSVSREKKERFSLILESASTNQTSMYLCASSPNFNTEAFFGQGTRLTVV.

The V and J genes are TRBV28 and TRBJ1-6; 9 bases are shared with TRBD1. V lost 5 bases, J lost 7 bases, and 12 bases stayed unmatched. CDR3 length: 17 amino acids. In germline, CDR1 is MDHEN, CDR2 SYDVKM. The CDR3 reads CASSVPPGTGRNSPLHF. Written as DNA, the CDR3 is TGTGCCAGCAGTGTCCCCCCCGGGACAGGGAGAAATTCACCCCTCCACTTT.

The genes are TRBV19 and TRBJ2-6; the D gene is possibly TRBD2 (5 bases). The CDR3 is made up of 17 amino acids. Germline V gives CDR1 LNHDA, CDR2 SQIVND (reference sequence). Trimming stripped 5 bases from V and 1 base from J, with 15 bases between. CDR3 DNA: TGTGCCAGTAGTCTACGGGGTGCCCTTTCTGGGGCCAACGTCCTGACTTTC. Translation gives CASSLRGALSGANVLTF.

The rearrangement joins TRBV2 to TRBJ2-4; the D gene is possibly TRBD1 (6 bases). Trimming left V 6 bases short and J 9 bases short, with 9 bases between. Looked up from germline, CDR1 is SNHLY and CDR2 is FYNNEI. The CDR3 loop spans 11 amino acids. The DNA of the CDR3 is TGTGCCAGCAGCCGAGGGGGCATTCAGTACTTC. This sequence encodes CASSRGGIQYF.

V and J are TRBV28 and TRBJ2-4; D unresolved. Germline CDR1 and CDR2: MDHEN and SYDVKM. The CDR3 totals 14 residues. The V end lost 7 bases, the J end lost 2 bases, and 12 bases lay between the germline ends. The CDR3 region is CASTQTYPKNIQYF. The CDR3, as DNA: TGTGCCAGCACCCAGACATATCCCAAAAACATTCAGTACTTC.

This clone was picked up one time. The chain employs TRBV19 and TRBJ2-2; no clear D. Germline V gene lookup returns CDR1 LNHDA and CDR2 SQIVND (reference sequence). V dropped 6 bases and J dropped 6 bases, with 14 bases sitting between them. This CDR3 is 14 amino acids long. CDR3 sequence reads: CASSVNRQAGELFF. The CDR3 DNA follows: TGTGCCAGTAGCGTCAACCGTCAGGCCGGGGAGCTGTTTTTT.

This chain uses TRBV19 with TRBJ1-5, with D perhaps matching TRBD1 (5 bases). Between the trimmed V and J ends, which lost 6 bases and 0 bases, there was a span of 12 bases. The CDR3 runs to 15 residues. The germline CDR1 and CDR2 sequences are LNHDA and SQIVND (reference sequence). The CDR3 reads CASRGGRFSNQPQHF. The CDR3 coding sequence is TGTGCCAGTAGGGGGGGGAGGTTTAGCAATCAGCCCCAGCATTTT.

CDR3 sequence: CASSFQTTGGGGYTF. As DNA, the CDR3 is TGTGCCAGCAGCTTTCAAACGACAGGGGGCGGCGGCTACACCTTC. This sequence joins TRBV7-9 and TRBJ1-2; 10 bases match TRBD1. Per germline, CDR1 SEHNR and CDR2 FQNEAQ (reference sequence). Unmatched junction bases numbered 9, after V lost 3 bases and J lost 8 bases. CDR3 length equals 15 residues.

This sequence joins TRBV28 and TRBJ2-2, with 13 bases matching TRBD2. CDR3 length: 16 amino acids. Trimming at V came to 5 bases and at J to 1 base, leaving 1 base not matched to a gene. Germline V lookup: CDR1 MDHEN, CDR2 SYDVKM. This CDR3 is CASSRTSGGNTGELFF. In DNA, the CDR3 is TGTGCCAGCAGTAGGACTAGCGGGGGGAACACCGGGGAGCTGTTTTTT.

V gene TRBV7-9 combines with J gene TRBJ2-7; 9 bases agree with TRBD2. The CDR3 is 14 amino acids. Germline trimming cut 6 bases from V and 4 bases from J; bases unmatched to any gene: 7. The germline gives CDR1 SEHNR, CDR2 FQNEAQ (reference sequence). The CDR3 DNA sequence: TGTGCCAGCAGACCCAGGACTAGCGCTTACGAGCAGTACTTC. Amino acid sequence: CASRPRTSAYEQYF.

The chain employs TRBV7-3 and TRBJ2-1; D is perhaps TRBD2 (6 bases). The ends were cut back, 5 bases at V and 10 bases at J, with 21 bases in the middle. This CDR3 comprises 15 residues. Germline V CDR1 and CDR2: SGHTA, FQGTGA. CDR3 nucleotide sequence: TGTGCCAGCAGCCTCGGGACTGCCCTCGGTTTGGAGCAGTTCTTC. It translates to CASSLGTALGLEQFF. The variable domain in full, with the rest retrieved from reference TRBV7-3 and TRBJ2-1, is GAGVSQTPSNKVTEKGKYVELRCDPISGHTALYWYRQSLGQGPEFLIYFQGTGAADDSGLPNDRFFAVRPEGSVSTLKIQRTERGDSAVYLCASSLGTALGLEQFFGPGTRLTVL.

The chain employs TRBV12-3 or TRBV12-4 and TRBJ1-2, with D unresolved. The CDR3 extends over 13 amino acids. V lost 7 bases and J lost 3, with 12 bases in between. CDR3 nucleotide sequence: TGTGCCAGCACCCTTAGTGAATACTATGGCTACACCTTC. Protein product: CASTLSEYYGYTF.

The rearrangement uses TRBV27 and TRBJ1-1; 7 nucleotides line up with TRBD1. Germline loops: CDR1 MNHEY, CDR2 SMNVEV (reference sequence). CDR3 length equals 12 residues. V lost 6 bases to trimming and J lost 6 bases; unmatched junction nucleotides: 4. This CDR3 reads CASRTGVAEAFF. In nucleotides, the CDR3 is TGTGCCAGCAGAACAGGGGTCGCTGAAGCTTTCTTT.

The chain has TRBV3-1 (or the pseudogene TRBV3-2) and TRBJ1-5, with D perhaps matching TRBD1 (6 bases). V dropped 2 bases and J dropped 9 bases, with 14 bases sitting between them. The length of the CDR3 is 14 residues. Germline V gene sequence: CDR1 LGHDT, CDR2 YNNKEL (reference sequence). The CDR3 protein is CASSQFGGLRPQHF. The CDR3 DNA sequence: TGTGCCAGCAGCCAATTCGGGGGGCTGAGGCCCCAGCATTTT.

This clone was seen a handful of times. The chain links TRBV3-1 (or the pseudogene TRBV3-2) to TRBJ2-3, with D perhaps matching TRBD2 (6 bases). V lost 3 bases and J lost 1, with 11 bases in between. The germline V gene encodes CDR1 LGHDT and CDR2 YNNKEL (reference sequence). The CDR3 runs to 15 residues. The CDR3 DNA follows: TGTGCCAGCAGCCAGACCGGAGGGGGCACAGATACGCAGTATTTT. Its protein product is CASSQTGGGTDTQYF.

This sequence joins TRBV7-2 and TRBJ2-1; 8 bases are shared with TRBD2. The CDR3 has 14 residues. With V trimmed by 1 base and J by 7 bases, 3 bases remained unmatched. Germline CDR1 SGHTA, CDR2 FQGNSA. The chain's CDR3 is CASSLVREANEQFF. In DNA form, the CDR3 reads TGTGCCAGCAGCTTAGTGCGGGAGGCTAATGAGCAGTTCTTC.